This T cell receptor beta chain was sequenced during a study of T cells in Graves' hyperthyroidism and ophthalmopathy. RNA transcripts yielded amplified TCR beta CDR3 regions. Primed by the HTBI set, a first-round RT-PCR was run on the TCR CDR3. MiXCR, applied by TCRdb to the multiplex PCR reads, yields one record per CDR3 protein. Altogether 700,000 to 850,000 distinct CDR3 sequences are present, roughly a third being singletons, with the ten largest covering around a third. This clonotype was picked up many times. The antigen is not known. Whole-study results and caveats: Peripheral blood also featured most of the thyroid clonotypes expanded above 0.001.

With V trimmed by 5 bases and J by 10 bases, 13 bases remained unmatched. Germline loops: CDR1 SGHVS, CDR2 FQNEAQ. CDR3 length equals 14 residues. Sequencing was carried out using blood. This receptor was identified in a woman between 40 and 55 years old with Graves' hyperthyroidism. V gene TRBV7-8 combines with J gene TRBJ1-2, with 7 positions matching TRBD1. CDR3 sequence (DNA): TGTGCCAGCAGCCCTCGACAGGGCCTTGACGACTACACCTTC. Amino acids: CASSPRQGLDDYTF. Drawing the rest from reference TRBV7-8 and TRBJ1-2, the complete variable domain is GAGVSQSPRYKVAKRGQDVALRCDPISGHVSLFWYQQALGQGPEFLTYFQNEAQLDKSGLPSDRFFAERPEGSVSTLKIQRTQQEDSAVYLCASSPRQGLDDYTFGSGTRLTVV.